This T cell receptor (beta chain) was retrieved from a study of response to subunit inactivated influenza vaccine. The sample holds a few counts of this clonotype. From the RT-PCR reads, TCRdb called clonotypes with MiXCR, one entry per CDR3 protein. The sample consists of 600,000 to 850,000 distinct CDR3 sequences, 13% to 15% of them appearing once. Between the trimmed V and J ends, which lost 6 bases and 0 bases, there was a span of 9 bases. CDR3 length: 14 residues. Germline lookup yields CDR1 SNHLY and CDR2 FYNNEI. The sequence derives from a man in his fifties who received an inactivated influenza vaccine. The rearrangement joins TRBV2 to TRBJ2-1; D is undetermined. This specimen consisted of PBMCs from blood, obtained approximately 15 days before vaccination. The CDR3: CASSRMSSYNEQFF. CDR3 nucleotides: TGTGCCAGCAGCAGAATGAGCTCCTACAATGAGCAGTTCTTC.